This paragraph reports one T cell receptor beta chain. Its specificity is unknown. CDR1 is SNHLY and CDR2 is FYNNEI in the germline V gene. This CDR3 is built from 14 residues. The ends were cut back, 2 bases at V and 6 bases at J, with 14 bases in the middle. Treatment in this sample: roughly 18 received Ad26.COV2.S at low or high dose, single or two shots; 5 received placebo; per-sample allocation not given. Samples were taken on day 63 after the first vaccine or placebo injection. This entry is derived from a study of Ad26.COV2.S vaccination and SARS-CoV-2 variants. The repertoire was sequenced with immunoSEQ multiplex PCR; TCRdb's copy has only in-frame clones and lacks some. The sample carries over 250,000 clones, about 87% recorded once. The study's findings and limits: Vaccinees reportedly had broad spike-specific CD8+ and CD4+ T cell responses. Whether participants received vaccine or placebo, their non-spike TCR breadth was similar.

This rearrangement joins TRBV2 to TRBJ2-7; D remains unclear. The sequence derives from a person aged 18-65 years who received the Ad26.COV2.S COVID-19 vaccine or a placebo. This sample comprised peripheral blood, obtained in a trial of Ad26.COV2.S vaccine versus placebo. In nucleotides, the CDR3 is TGTGCCAGCAGTGAAATCGGGCAGGCCCCCGAGCAGTACTTC. Amino acid sequence: CASSEIGQAPEQYF.